The next 20 T cell receptor beta chains were all read from a single sample in a study of neurological immune-mediated disorders. TCRdb used MiXCR to reprocess the 5' RACE reads, holding one entry per CDR3 protein. The repertoire includes roughly 50,000 distinct CDR3 sequences, roughly 13% of them detected once, and around 10% sits in the top ten. Sequenced material: PBMCs. Receptors were obtained from an older woman with HTLV-1-associated myelopathy (HAM/TSP).

At least ten counts were recorded for this clonotype. CDR3 nucleotide sequence: TGCAGTGCTGGGGACCTTTACAATGAGCAGTTCTTC. Encoded protein: CSAGDLYNEQFF. This rearrangement joins TRBV20-1 to TRBJ2-1; possibly TRBD1 or TRBD2 for D (5 bases each). V was shortened by 5 bases and J by 4 bases, with 9 bases between the two germline ends. Germline V gene lookup returns CDR1 DFQATT and CDR2 SNEGSKA (reference sequence). This CDR3 is 12 amino acids long.

The chain joins TRBV10-1 to TRBJ2-3, with D uncertain. The CDR3 runs 12 residues. Germline CDR1 WNHNN, CDR2 SYGVQD (reference sequence). Trimming took off 6 bases at V and 0 bases at J, with 4 bases between the two ends. CDR3 nucleotides: TGCGCCAGCAGGTCCAGCACAGATACGCAGTATTTT. Its translation is CASRSSTDTQYF.

This clonotype was counted ten times or more. The genes are TRBV10-3 and TRBJ1-1, with 7 bases aligning to TRBD1. CDR1 ENHRY and CDR2 SYGVKD come from the germline V gene. The trim removed 5 bases at V and 2 bases at J, leaving 8 bases unmatched. This CDR3 has 15 amino acids. DNA for the CDR3: TGTGCCATCAGTAAGCAGGGGGGACCTAACACTGAAGCTTTCTTT. Protein product: CAISKQGGPNTEAFF.

This clonotype was observed at least ten times. This sequence joins TRBV27 and TRBJ2-1, with 9 bases that match TRBD2. This CDR3 spans 14 amino acids. V lost 7 bases, J lost 4 bases, and 5 bases stayed unmatched. Germline-derived CDR1 and CDR2 are MNHEY and SMNVEV (reference sequence). The CDR3 sequence: CASNPTSGYNEQFF. The CDR3 nucleotides are TGTGCCAGCAACCCGACTAGCGGATACAATGAGCAGTTCTTC.

This clonotype was seen many times. The J gene is TRBJ2-1, the V gene TRBV20-1; D not resolved. Per germline, CDR1 DFQATT and CDR2 SNEGSKA (reference sequence). The CDR3 runs to 14 residues. Trimming pared 2 bases from V and 0 bases from J, leaving 8 bases between. The CDR3 DNA is TGCAGTGCTAGACGGCCCAGCTCCTACAATGAGCAGTTCTTC. Encoded protein: CSARRPSSYNEQFF.

This clonotype was observed at least ten times. The rearrangement uses TRBV20-1 and TRBJ2-1; perhaps TRBD2 as D (5 bases). The ends were cut back, 5 bases at V and 3 bases at J, with 23 bases in the middle. CDR3 length: 17 amino acids. The V gene's germline CDR1 is DFQATT and CDR2 SNEGSKA (reference sequence). The CDR3 DNA reads as TGCAGTGCTCCCGCGGGTAGTAATCGGGGAGTCTACAATGAGCAGTTCTTC. It is translated as CSAPAGSNRGVYNEQFF.

This clonotype has a count of ten or more. The germline gene is not matched at one end of the junction; a read error may be the cause. This chain connects TRBV2 to TRBJ2-7; no definite D call. Germline assignment: CDR1 SNHLY and CDR2 FYNNEI. CDR3 size: 13 residues. The CDR3 here is CASSEALPESPHF. The CDR3 DNA sequence: TGTGCCAGCAGTGAAGCGCTTCCCGAGTCCCCCCACTTC.

The table lists this clonotype with many counts. Here the CDR3 reads CASGLAGGDTQYF. For the CDR3, the DNA is TGTGCTAGTGGTTTGGCAGGGGGAGATACGCAGTATTTT. The chain employs TRBV12-5 and TRBJ2-3; the match to TRBD1 covers 7 bases. Losses at the gene ends were 1 base for V and 5 bases for J; bases not matched to a gene: 0. Germline V gene sequence: CDR1 LGHNT, CDR2 FRNRAP. This CDR3 is built from 13 residues.

There are many counts of this clonotype. The genes are TRBV9 and TRBJ2-3; TRBD2 agrees at 11 bases. The germline V gene encodes CDR1 SGDLS and CDR2 YYNGEE. V dropped 0 bases and J dropped 4; count of bases not matched to a gene: 4. CDR3 length: 16 residues. CDR3 in amino acids: CASSVVLAGGADTQYF. As DNA, the CDR3 is TGTGCCAGCAGCGTAGTCCTAGCGGGAGGCGCAGATACGCAGTATTTT.

This clonotype was observed many times. The chain links TRBV27 to TRBJ2-1; tentatively, D is TRBD1 (6 bases). The CDR3 runs to 14 residues. Trimming shortened V by 3 bases and J by 3 bases, and 9 bases separated the two germline ends. Germline assignment: CDR1 MNHEY and CDR2 SMNVEV (reference sequence). The CDR3 nucleotides are TGTGCCAGCAGTTTCGGGACATACTACAATGAGCAGTTCTTC. Translating gives CASSFGTYYNEQFF.

The sample holds many counts of this clonotype. This chain joins TRBV20-1 and TRBJ2-3, with 7 nucleotides matching TRBD2. The CDR3 is 12 residues long. The V gene's germline CDR1 is DFQATT and CDR2 SNEGSKA (reference sequence). The trim removed 6 bases at V and 8 bases at J, leaving 8 bases unmatched. In nucleotides, the CDR3 is TGCAGTGCCTTAGCGGGCGGGGGTACGCAGTATTTT. Residues: CSALAGGGTQYF.

This clonotype was seen repeatedly, ten times or more. The chain links TRBV9 to TRBJ2-1; 8 bases agree with TRBD2. V gave up 0 bases and J gave up 10 bases; unmatched junction bases: 3. Germline values: CDR1 SGDLS, CDR2 YYNGEE. CDR3 size: 13 residues. The CDR3 loop reads CASSVAPGGEQFF. CDR3 coding DNA: TGTGCCAGCAGCGTAGCCCCGGGAGGGGAGCAGTTCTTC.

About this clonotype: A much larger clonotype is one base distant, so this may be a read error. The rearrangement joins TRBV29-1 to TRBJ2-5; D may be TRBD2 (5 bases). The V end lost 4 bases, the J end lost 1 base, and 13 bases lay between the germline ends. The CDR3 length is 14 residues. The germline V gene has CDR1 SQVTM and CDR2 ANQGSEA. The CDR3 loop reads CSVVVEGLQETQYF. The CDR3 nucleotides read TGCAGCGTTGTGGTAGAGGGCCTCCAAGAGACCCAGTACTTC.

There are many counts of this clonotype. The V call is TRBV5-1, the J call TRBJ2-7; D is possibly TRBD1 or TRBD2 (5 bases each). The CDR3 loop spans 14 amino acids. Trimming took off 4 bases at V and 3 bases at J, with 14 bases between the two ends. Looked up from germline, CDR1 is SGHRS and CDR2 is YFSETQ. CDR3 nucleotide sequence: TGCGCCAGCAGCGCGTACCGGGGCAGCTACGAGCAGTACTTC. Protein: CASSAYRGSYEQYF. The full variable domain, rest sourced from reference TRBV5-1 and TRBJ2-7, is KAGVTQTPRYLIKTRGQQVTLSCSPISGHRSVSWYQQTPGQGLQFLFEYFSETQRNKGNFPGRFSGRQFSNSRSEMNVSTLELGDSALYLCASSAYRGSYEQYFGPGTRLTVT.

There are many counts of this clonotype. J is TRBJ2-5 and V is TRBV5-4; no definite D call. Germline-derived CDR1 and CDR2 are SGHNT and YYREEE (reference sequence). V gave up 1 base and J gave up 5 bases, with 9 bases separating them. The CDR3 has 13 amino acids. DNA for the CDR3: TGTGCCAGCAGCTTGCCAGGTCGGGAGACCCAGTACTTC. It encodes CASSLPGRETQYF.

This clonotype came up many times. This chain joins TRBV20-1 and TRBJ1-5; D unresolved. The CDR3 contains 13 residues. Germline CDR1 is DFQATT and CDR2 is SNEGSKA (reference sequence). Trimming pared 1 base from V and 7 bases from J, leaving 11 bases between. The CDR3 nucleotides read TGCAGTGCTAGAGCGGGGAGTGGCCAGCCCCAGCATTTT. As protein: CSARAGSGQPQHF.

In the case of this clonotype: A read error may be the cause here, since a much bigger clone is one base away. The CDR3 is CASSPRAGLTDTQYF. The CDR3 DNA reads as TGCGCCAGCAGCCCCCGGGCGGGACTCACAGATACGCAGTATTTT. The rearrangement joins TRBV5-1 to TRBJ2-3; TRBD2 is a possible D gene (6 bases). In germline, CDR1 is SGHRS, CDR2 YFSETQ. The CDR3 totals 15 residues. Trimming removed 4 bases from V and 2 bases from J, with 14 bases in between.

In nucleotides, the CDR3 is TGTGCACTTCCCCCAGCGGAGGCCGAAGATACGCAGTATTTT. It is translated as CALPPAEAEDTQYF. The chain employs TRBV7-9 and TRBJ2-3, with a weak D call TRBD2 (5 bases). The CDR3 sequence is 14 residues long. Germline V gives CDR1 SEHNR, CDR2 FQNEAQ (reference sequence).

Of note for this clonotype: Sequence at one end of the junction differs from germline and may be a read error. This chain uses TRBV29-1 with TRBJ2-1; TRBD1 might be the D (5 bases). This CDR3 is 14 amino acids long. Germline V gene data show CDR1 as SQVTM and CDR2 as ANQGSEA. The CDR3 sequence: CSVEGRLGYNGQFF. CDR3 bases: TGCAGCGTTGAGGGGCGGTTGGGATACAATGGGCAGTTCTTC.

This clonotype showed up many times. V gene TRBV20-1 combines with J gene TRBJ2-1, with D perhaps TRBD1 (5 bases). The CDR3 runs 14 residues. The ends were cut back, 6 bases at V and 8 bases at J, with 20 bases in the middle. CDR1 and CDR2 from the germline V gene are DFQATT and SNEGSKA (reference sequence). Here the CDR3 DNA reads TGCAGTGCCCGACATGGTGGAGACAGCTATGAGCAGTTCTTC. It is translated as CSARHGGDSYEQFF.